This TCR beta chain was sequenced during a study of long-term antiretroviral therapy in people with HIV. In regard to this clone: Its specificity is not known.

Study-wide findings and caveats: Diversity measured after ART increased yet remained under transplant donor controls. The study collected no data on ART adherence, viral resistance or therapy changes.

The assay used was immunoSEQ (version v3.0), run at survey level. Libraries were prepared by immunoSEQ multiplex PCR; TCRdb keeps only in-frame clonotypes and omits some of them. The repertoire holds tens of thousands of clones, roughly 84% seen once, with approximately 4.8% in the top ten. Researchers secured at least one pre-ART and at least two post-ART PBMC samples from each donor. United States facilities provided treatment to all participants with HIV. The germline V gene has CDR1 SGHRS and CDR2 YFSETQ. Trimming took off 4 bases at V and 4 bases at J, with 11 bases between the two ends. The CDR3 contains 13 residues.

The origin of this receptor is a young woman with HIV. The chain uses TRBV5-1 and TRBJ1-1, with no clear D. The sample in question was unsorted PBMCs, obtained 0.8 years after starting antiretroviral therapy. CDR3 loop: CASSVTEGTEAFF. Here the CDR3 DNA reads TGCGCCAGCAGCGTTACAGAGGGCACTGAAGCTTTCTTT.